Following are 5 T cell receptor beta chains from one sample sequenced in a study of blood T cell repertoires in COVID-19. Sequencing used immunoSEQ multiplex PCR; TCRdb keeps in-frame clones, though not all of them. The sample holds some 250,000 clones; about 68% are singletons and the top ten take over 3%. Sequenced: peripheral blood. These receptors all come from an elderly woman with acute or convalescent COVID-19.

This chain joins TRBV14 and TRBJ2-2; D gene unclear. V lost 5 bases to trimming and J lost 2 bases, with 15 bases between them. The CDR3 runs to 16 residues. Germline V CDR1 and CDR2: SGHDN, FVKESK. CDR3 residues: CASSSHRAINTGELFF. The DNA of the CDR3 is TGTGCCAGCAGCTCCCACAGAGCTATTAACACCGGGGAGCTGTTTTTT.

The chain is built from TRBV2 and TRBJ1-4, with 7 bases matching TRBD1. Trimming at V came to 8 bases and at J to 3 bases, leaving 9 bases not matched to a gene. The CDR3 sequence is 15 residues long. Germline lookup yields CDR1 SNHLY and CDR2 FYNNEI. The CDR3 here is CASLIGDSSNEKLFF. The DNA for the CDR3 is TGTGCCAGCCTCATCGGGGACAGCTCTAATGAAAAACTGTTTTTT.

V gene TRBV5-4 combines with J gene TRBJ1-1, with 11 bases fitting TRBD1. Germline V CDR1 and CDR2: SGHNT, YYREEE (reference sequence). The CDR3 has 15 residues. Trimming at V came to 9 bases and at J to 0 bases, leaving 7 bases not matched to a gene. Here the CDR3 DNA reads TGTGCCACGGGACAGGGGGATAGGATGAACACTGAAGCTTTCTTT. This sequence encodes CATGQGDRMNTEAFF.

J is TRBJ1-2 and V is TRBV5-1; 8 bases agree with TRBD1. The J segment lost 7 bases and the V segment lost 3 bases, leaving 8 bases of the junction unmatched. CDR1 is SGHRS and CDR2 is YFSETQ in the germline V gene. This CDR3 spans 14 amino acids. This chain's CDR3 is CASSSDGTGLGYTF. CDR3 sequence (DNA): TGCGCCAGCAGCTCGGATGGGACAGGTCTTGGCTACACCTTC.

The V and J genes are TRBV15 and TRBJ2-1, with 8 bases identical to TRBD2. Losses at the gene ends were 0 bases for V and 8 bases for J; bases not matched to a gene: 15. The CDR3 contains 18 residues. CDR1 is LNHNV, CDR2 YYDKDF, per germline (reference sequence). CDR3 sequence reads: CATSRDRGGGLVYDEQFF. The DNA for the CDR3 is TGTGCCACCAGCAGAGATCGGGGAGGGGGACTAGTGTATGATGAGCAGTTCTTC.